A single sample is the source of the 3 T cell receptor beta chains below, sequenced in a study of shared clonotypes between healthy human individuals. Data came from immunoSEQ multiplex PCR; TCRdb stores just in-frame clones and leaves some out. The table shows approximately 500,000 clones, with roughly 80% occurring only once. Sequenced: PBMCs. The source of these receptors is a woman between 40 and 50 years old in good health. Some clones in this sample may be carry-over from other donors' samples.

In DNA, the CDR3 is TGTGCCAGCAGTTACATGACAGGCGGGACAGTCCCTAACTATGGCTACACCTTC. Translating it yields CASSYMTGGTVPNYGYTF. The chain carries TRBV6-8 and TRBJ1-2; 7 bases are shared with TRBD1. Germline CDR1 reads MNHGY; CDR2 reads SAAAGT. The junction had 12 bases not matched to a gene; V was cut back by 2 bases and J by 0 bases. This CDR3 is 18 amino acids long.

J is TRBJ2-5 and V is TRBV5-4; 9 nucleotides agree with TRBD2. With V trimmed by 4 bases and J by 6 bases, 7 bases remained unmatched. Germline loops: CDR1 SGHNT, CDR2 YYREEE (reference sequence). There are 14 residues in the CDR3. The CDR3 sequence is CASSPAGGRQTQYF. DNA for the CDR3: TGTGCCAGCAGCCCAGCGGGGGGTAGGCAGACCCAGTACTTC.

CDR3: CASSPYRVELFF. The CDR3 DNA sequence: TGTGCCAGCAGCCCATACAGGGTCGAGCTGTTTTTT. V is TRBV7-2 and J is TRBJ2-2; weak D call: TRBD1 (6 bases). The CDR3 spans 12 residues. Trimming cost V 5 bases and J 11 bases, with 12 bases left between them. Per the germline V gene, CDR1 is SGHTA and CDR2 is FQGNSA.